Each of the 24 T cell receptor beta chains below was sequenced from the same sample in a study of T-cell memory formation after mild COVID-19. TCRdb reanalysed the 5' RACE reads using MiXCR and keeps one entry per CDR3 protein. Of about 250,000 distinct CDR3 sequences listed, over 15% are singletons. The sample taken for sequencing was PBMCs or a T cell subset sorted from them (not recorded which). The source of these receptors is a man aged 18 to 30 who had mild COVID-19 (a few samples of this study predate the infection). Cell type and time point are not known.

The chain recombines TRBV12-3 or TRBV12-4 with TRBJ2-1; D is ambiguous. The CDR3 totals 15 residues. Between the trimmed V and J ends, which lost 3 bases and 12 bases, there was a span of 21 bases. This chain's CDR3 is CASSFILVGRSRQFF. CDR3 nucleotide sequence: TGTGCCAGCAGTTTTATCCTAGTTGGACGGTCCAGGCAGTTCTTC.

This clonotype was observed a few times. The V and J genes are TRBV12-3 or TRBV12-4 and TRBJ2-3, with 9 bases identical to TRBD2. The CDR3 extends over 16 amino acids. Unmatched junction bases numbered 8, after V lost 4 bases and J lost 3 bases. For the CDR3, the DNA is TGTGCCAGCAGTTGGGTGTTAGCGGGGGTAACAGATACGCAGTATTTT. It encodes CASSWVLAGVTDTQYF.

This clonotype was picked up a small number of times. The chain combines TRBV29-1 with TRBJ2-5, with D perhaps matching TRBD1 or TRBD2 (6 bases each). Germline CDR1 SQVTM, CDR2 ANQGSEA. Trimming removed 0 bases at V and 8 bases at J, with 10 bases between. The CDR3 has 12 residues. The CDR3 DNA sequence: TGCAGCGTTGAAGAGGTCGGGGGCACCCAGTACTTC. It codes for CSVEEVGGTQYF.

This clonotype was counted between two and nine times. The chain recombines TRBV6-5 with TRBJ2-7, with 12 bases fitting TRBD2. The J segment lost 3 bases and the V segment lost 2 bases, leaving 2 bases of the junction unmatched. This CDR3 contains 15 residues. The germline gives CDR1 MNHEY, CDR2 SVGAGI. This CDR3 reads CASSYPSGGVYEQYF. The DNA for the CDR3 is TGTGCCAGCAGTTACCCTAGCGGGGGGGTCTACGAGCAGTACTTC.

This clonotype was detected many times. The chain employs TRBV4-2 and TRBJ1-6; D is ambiguous. CDR3 length: 15 residues. The germline V gene has CDR1 LGHNA and CDR2 YNFKEQ. The germline V and J ends were trimmed by 0 bases and 8 bases, with 11 bases remaining between them. The CDR3 nucleotides read TGTGCCAGCAGCCAAGAAGGTGGCCCTTATTCACCCCTCCACTTT. Amino acid sequence: CASSQEGGPYSPLHF.

The rearrangement joins TRBV13 to TRBJ2-1; D is unresolved. The CDR3 consists of 9 residues. V shed 6 bases and J shed 10 bases, with 4 bases lying between them. Germline V CDR1 and CDR2: PRHDT, FYEKMQ (reference sequence). The CDR3 loop reads CASRTEQFF. The CDR3 DNA reads TGTGCCAGCAGAACAGAGCAGTTCTTC.

The chain combines TRBV12-5 with TRBJ1-2; D gene ambiguous. Germline V gene lookup returns CDR1 LGHNT and CDR2 FRNRAP. Trimming cost V 6 bases and J 4 bases, with 9 bases left between them. This CDR3 contains 12 residues. CDR3 protein: CASGGPLYGYTF. CDR3 DNA: TGTGCTAGTGGAGGTCCTCTCTATGGCTACACCTTC.

The rearrangement links TRBV10-3 to TRBJ2-3; 7 bases line up with TRBD2. CDR3 length: 13 residues. Per the germline V gene, CDR1 is ENHRY and CDR2 is SYGVKD. After removal of 10 bases from V and 2 bases from J, the junction contained 6 bases not matched to a gene. The CDR3 here is CASWSGVTDTQYF. The DNA of the CDR3 is TGTGCCAGTTGGAGCGGGGTCACAGATACGCAGTATTTT.

J is TRBJ1-5 and V is TRBV6-1; a weak D match, TRBD1 (6 bases). Germline values: CDR1 MNHNS, CDR2 SASEGT. V lost 6 bases, J lost 0 bases, and 12 bases lay in between. This CDR3 has 15 residues. The CDR3: CASRGGFLSNQPQHF. CDR3 nucleotides: TGTGCCAGCAGAGGGGGTTTTCTTAGCAATCAGCCCCAGCATTTT.

This clonotype has a handful of counts. This rearrangement joins TRBV20-1 to TRBJ2-5, with 8 nucleotides matching TRBD2. Per germline, CDR1 DFQATT and CDR2 SNEGSKA (reference sequence). V was clipped by 1 base and J by 2 bases; unmatched bases: 6. The CDR3 runs to 15 residues. CDR3 in amino acids: CSARVRGGIQETQYF. As DNA, the CDR3 is TGCAGTGCTAGAGTCCGCGGGGGGATACAAGAGACCCAGTACTTC.

The chain couples TRBV4-3 to TRBJ2-1; no clear D. From germline, CDR1 is LGHNA and CDR2 YSLEER. V was clipped by 0 bases and J by 8 bases, with 11 bases between them. The CDR3 loop spans 14 amino acids. This CDR3 reads CASSQEALGDEQFF. The CDR3 DNA sequence: TGCGCCAGCAGCCAAGAGGCCCTTGGGGATGAGCAGTTCTTC.

The CDR3 DNA follows: TGTGCCAGCAGCCGAGAACACACAGATACGCAGTATTTT. It codes for CASSREHTDTQYF. The V call is TRBV13, the J call TRBJ2-3; D call uncertain. This CDR3 contains 13 residues. With 5 bases removed from V and 2 bases from J, the gap between germline ends came to 8 bases. Germline V gives CDR1 PRHDT, CDR2 FYEKMQ (reference sequence).

The J gene is TRBJ2-7, the V gene TRBV7-2; D unclear. This CDR3 contains 13 residues. Between the trimmed V and J ends, which lost 5 bases and 6 bases, there was a span of 14 bases. The germline V gene encodes CDR1 SGHTA and CDR2 FQGNSA. Here the CDR3 reads CASSPSPGREQYF. CDR3 bases: TGTGCCAGCAGCCCCTCGCCCGGCCGCGAGCAGTACTTC. The variable domain in full, completed from reference TRBV7-2 and TRBJ2-7, reads GAGVSQSPSNKVTEKGKDVELRCDPISGHTALYWYRQSLGQGLEFLIYFQGNSAPDKSGLPSDRFSAERTGGSVSTLTIQRTQQEDSAVYLCASSPSPGREQYFGPGTRLTVT.

This clonotype was counted a single time. V usage is TRBV12-3 or TRBV12-4 and J usage is TRBJ1-5, with D possibly matching TRBD1 (5 bases). The CDR3 is 14 residues long. V gave up 3 bases and J gave up 7 bases, with 13 bases separating them. CDR3 loop: CASSLWGAGQPQHF. CDR3 nucleotide sequence: TGTGCCAGCAGTTTGTGGGGCGCCGGCCAGCCCCAGCATTTT.

This clonotype was detected only a few times. This sequence joins TRBV4-1 and TRBJ2-1; 7 bases align to TRBD1. The CDR3 loop spans 13 amino acids. Germline trimming cut 3 bases from V and 7 bases from J; bases unmatched to any gene: 3. The germline gives CDR1 MGHRA, CDR2 YSYEKL. The CDR3 reads CASSHGTVNEQFF. DNA for the CDR3: TGCGCCAGCAGCCACGGGACAGTTAATGAGCAGTTCTTC.

Concerning this clonotype: Likely a read error: the CDR3 ends without its conserved phenylalanine or tryptophan. The rearrangement uses TRBV5-1 and TRBJ2-5; 8 bases match TRBD1. V gave up 4 bases and J gave up 5 bases; unmatched junction bases: 10. CDR3 length: 15 amino acids. From germline, CDR1 is SGHRS and CDR2 YFSETQ. Written as DNA, the CDR3 is TGCGCCAGCAGCGTACTGGACAGGGCAACTGAGACCCAGTACGTC. Protein: CASSVLDRATETQYV.

In nucleotides, the CDR3 is TGCAGCGTTGATGCGGGGGCCCGCACAGATACGCAGTATTTT. Its protein product is CSVDAGARTDTQYF. V is TRBV29-1 and J is TRBJ2-3, with D maybe TRBD2 (7 bases). V lost 3 bases and J lost 1, with 11 bases in between. The CDR3 is made up of 14 amino acids. Germline CDR1 reads SQVTM; CDR2 reads ANQGSEA.

This rearrangement joins TRBV5-1 to TRBJ2-7; TRBD1 aligns across 8 bases. Per germline, CDR1 SGHRS and CDR2 YFSETQ. Germline trimming cut 0 bases from V and 3 bases from J; bases unmatched to any gene: 2. The CDR3 contains 14 residues. The CDR3 reads CASSLGTGNYEQYV. CDR3 in DNA: TGCGCCAGCAGCTTGGGGACAGGGAACTACGAGCAGTACGTC.

The CDR3 reads CASNEDTPSDTQYF. The CDR3 bases are TGTGCCAGCAATGAGGACACGCCGTCAGATACGCAGTATTTT. The rearrangement links TRBV6-2 or TRBV6-3 to TRBJ2-3, with a weak D call TRBD1 (5 bases). The V end lost 7 bases, the J end lost 4 bases, and 15 bases lay between the germline ends. Germline CDR1 is MNHEY and CDR2 is SVGEGT. This CDR3 is 14 amino acids long.

This clonotype came up a few times. This sequence joins TRBV6-2 or TRBV6-3 and TRBJ2-2; D unresolved. The CDR3 loop spans 14 amino acids. V was cut by 8 bases and J by 1 base, with 11 bases left in between. Germline V gene data show CDR1 as MNHEY and CDR2 as SVGEGT. The CDR3 coding sequence is TGTGCCAGCTCCGGTCGACGGAACACCGGGGAGCTGTTTTTT. Amino acid sequence: CASSGRRNTGELFF.

J is TRBJ2-3 and V is TRBV5-6; 9 nucleotides align to TRBD2. Germline V gene data show CDR1 as SGHDT and CDR2 as YYEEEE. CDR3 size: 13 residues. The V segment lost 7 bases and the J segment 6 bases; nucleotides outside the gene matches: 6. CDR3 amino acids: CASSSGAVDTQYF. The CDR3 DNA follows: TGTGCCAGCTCTAGCGGGGCCGTGGATACGCAGTATTTT.

This clonotype was seen a handful of times. The chain has TRBV3-1 and TRBJ1-5; the match to TRBD1 covers 8 bases. The CDR3 is 14 residues long. CDR1 is LGHDT and CDR2 is YNNKEL in the germline V gene (reference sequence). The ends lost 4 bases at V and 6 bases at J; junction bases unmatched: 5. For the CDR3, the DNA is TGTGCCAGCAGCCCTACAGGGGGATCTCAGCCCCAGCATTTT. Protein sequence: CASSPTGGSQPQHF.

In the case of this clonotype: This may stem from a read error, because a much larger clone lies one nucleotide away. This chain connects TRBV5-6 to TRBJ1-5; D gene unclear. CDR1 SGHDT and CDR2 YYEEEE come from the germline V gene. The CDR3 spans 13 residues. With 1 base removed from V and 1 base from J, the gap between germline ends came to 3 bases. CDR3 nucleotides: TGTGCCAGCAGCTTGAGGAGCAATCAGCCCCAGCATTTT. This codes for CASSLRSNQPQHF.

The chain joins TRBV5-1 to TRBJ1-2, with unresolved D. The CDR3 is 14 amino acids. In germline, CDR1 is SGHRS, CDR2 YFSETQ. Trimming left V 1 base short and J 1 base short, with 8 bases between. CDR3 coding DNA: TGCGCCAGCAGCTTGTCCGGGGATAACTATGGCTACACCTTC. Residues: CASSLSGDNYGYTF.